One T cell receptor (beta chain) is described in this entry. This specimen belongs to a study of T cells in Graves' hyperthyroidism and ophthalmopathy. CDR1 is LNHNV, CDR2 YYDKDF, per germline (reference sequence). The CDR3 is made up of 17 amino acids. The V segment lost 0 bases and the J segment 4 bases; nucleotides outside the gene matches: 6. What was amplified from RNA transcripts were TCR beta CDR3 regions. The HTBI primer set served for first-round RT-PCR of the TCR CDR3. TCRdb passed the multiplex PCR reads through MiXCR, listing each CDR3 protein once. This table has about 410,000 distinct CDR3 sequences, under 15% appearing once. Lactation, pregnancy, other autoimmune disease or uncontrolled infection excluded patients.

V is TRBV15 and J is TRBJ1-5; 10 nucleotides match TRBD1. The sequence derives from a man aged 18 to 29 with Graves' ophthalmopathy. Sequencing was performed on blood. This CDR3 reads CATSRDWRTGGNQPQHF. DNA of the CDR3: TGTGCCACCAGCAGAGATTGGAGGACAGGGGGAAATCAGCCCCAGCATTTT.